This T cell receptor (beta chain) comes out of a study of blood T cell repertoires in COVID-19. Turning to the study itself: Italy, Spain and the United States were the sources of the convalescent and acute COVID-19 samples. Sources were T cells, B-cell-depleted T cells, or PBMCs; the material itself was cDNA or gDNA.

CDR1 and CDR2 (germline): LNHNV, YYDKDF (reference sequence). The trim removed 8 bases at V and 3 bases at J, leaving 5 bases unmatched. CDR3 length equals 14 residues. Original data processing: Reference gene primer amplification gave estimated nucleated cell counts. Here immunoSEQ multiplex PCR was the method, and the copy in TCRdb shows in-frame clones only, minus some. That table is the source of V, J and clone size, and D and trimming were worked out from the DNA. Seen here are about 520,000 clones, 80% to 90% observed once, and the top ten hold under 4%. Of note for this clone: Different DNA sequences within this sample yield the same CDR3.

This sequence was found in a human donor in a cohort sampled during active COVID-19. Sequencing used peripheral blood. V usage is TRBV15 and J usage is TRBJ2-7; TRBD2 agrees at 12 bases. The CDR3 bases are TGTGCCACCTCCCCGGGACTAGCGGGCTACGAGCAGTACTTC. Encoded protein: CATSPGLAGYEQYF.